The sequence of this T cell receptor (beta chain) was determined in a study of shared clonotypes between healthy human individuals. The study's findings and limits: Tissues were not sampled, only blood, and their repertoires likely differ.

About this clone itself: Its antigen is unknown.

The deep-level immunoSEQ assay was used. As originally analysed: Sequence data from immunoSEQ were junction-only and lacked quality scores; consequently, filtering differed. The method was immunoSEQ multiplex PCR; TCRdb's version includes in-frame clones alone and lacks a portion of them. V, J and clone size reflect that table, while D and trimming were determined from the DNA. The profile shows over a million clones, about 96% of them singletons. CD4+ cell separation produced CD45RA+ naive and CD45RA-negative memory subsets. The sample taken for sequencing was naive CD4+ T cells sorted from blood. Subset given: CD45RA+ positively selected. This clonotype was obtained from a young man in good health.

The CDR3 reads CASSVRTGDLNTQYF. The CDR3 region has the DNA TGTGCCAGCAGTGTCAGGACAGGCGACCTAAATACGCAGTATTTT. V is TRBV2 and J is TRBJ2-3; 7 positions agree with TRBD1. The CDR3 extends over 15 amino acids. Germline lookup yields CDR1 SNHLY and CDR2 FYNNEI. The junction had 11 bases not matched to a gene; V was cut back by 4 bases and J by 7 bases.